This T cell receptor beta chain was identified during a study of T cells in Graves' hyperthyroidism and ophthalmopathy. Regarding this clonotype: Its target is unknown. A read error is possible here, since a much larger clone lies one base away.

TCR beta CDR3 regions were amplified from RNA transcripts. Using the HTBI primer set, a first-round RT-PCR was run on the TCR CDR3. TCRdb recomputed calls from the multiplex PCR reads with MiXCR, one row per CDR3 protein. Of 650,000 to 700,000 distinct CDR3 sequences in the sample, 15% to 20% are singletons; the top ten hold 15%. Study-level findings and limits: Most expanded thyroid clonotypes above 0.001 recurred in blood.

The study left out patients who had uncontrolled infection, other autoimmune disease, pregnancy or lactation. The CDR3 sequence is 13 residues long. The germline V gene has CDR1 PRHDT and CDR2 FYEKMQ (reference sequence). This receptor was identified in a middle-aged man with Graves' hyperthyroidism. The specimen sequenced was blood. The chain carries TRBV13 and TRBJ2-7; D remains ambiguous. The CDR3 protein is CTSSLRVEDEQYF. DNA for the CDR3: TGTACCAGCAGCTTACGGGTCGAGGACGAGCAGTACTTC.